This TCR beta chain was sequenced for a study of CD8+CD57+ T cells in acquired aplastic anemia. Profiling that covered TCR beta VDJ and CDR3 relied on genomic DNA as its template. TCRdb recomputed calls from the reads with MiXCR, one row per CDR3 protein. The table records 150,000 to 200,000 distinct CDR3 sequences, 55% to 70% of them present only once. Study conclusions and caveats: No significant patient-versus-control difference appeared in CD8+ Simpson's diversity.

This CDR3 is 14 amino acids long. V lost 4 bases, J lost 1 base, and 11 bases lay in between. Per germline, CDR1 SGHRS and CDR2 YFSETQ. With regard to this clonotype: Its antigen is not known.

Material for sequencing was sorted CD4+, CD8+, or CD8+CD57+ T cells (not recorded which) from PBMCs. This TCR derives from a human donor in good health. This chain connects TRBV5-1 to TRBJ1-1; D is unclear. Written as DNA, the CDR3 is TGCGCCAGCAGCCCCTTTCAGGAGAACACTGAAGCTTTCTTT. Protein sequence: CASSPFQENTEAFF.